One sample yielded the 4 T cell receptor beta chains listed below, sequenced in a study of blood T cells in healthy people across ages (dated by TCRdb to the mid-2010s). Library creation used 5' RACE. The data were produced on an Illumina HiSeq 2500. A second PCR of about 6 to 11 cycles was performed with a sample-barcoded 5' primer and a J-beta primer mix. Starting from the raw public reads, TCRdb applied fastp trimming at Q25, assembled clones with MiXCR and retained in-frame beta chains. Every distinct CDR3 protein forms one entry, paired with its most common genes and DNA. For this sample the table gives about 1.1 million distinct CDR3 sequences, of which 35% to 45% were detected only once. Around 13% of the sample comes from the top ten. The sequenced material came from blood. These receptors originate from a man aged 18 to 35 in good health.

Many counts were recorded for this clonotype. A junction end diverges from the germline sequence, so it may reflect a read error. The chain carries TRBV14 and TRBJ2-1, with a weak D call TRBD2 (5 bases). Germline assignment: CDR1 SGHDN and CDR2 FVKESK. The CDR3 totals 14 residues. The CDR3 DNA reads as TGCGCCAGCAGCCAACGGGGTAGCTACAATGAGCAGTTCTTC. This translates into CASSQRGSYNEQFF.

The V and J genes are TRBV4-3 and TRBJ1-6; TRBD1 might be the D (6 bases). The V end lost 4 bases, the J end lost 5 bases, and 12 bases lay between the germline ends. The CDR3 runs to 15 residues. Germline CDR1 reads LGHNA; CDR2 reads YSLEER. CDR3 nucleotides: TGCGCCAGCAGCCCGACAGGAAGGGATAATTCACCCCTCCACTTT. It yields the protein CASSPTGRDNSPLHF.

CDR3 sequence (DNA): TGCGCCAGCAGCCAGGACGACAGGGGCGGCCTACTTAATGAAAAACTGTTTTTT. It yields the protein CASSQDDRGGLLNEKLFF. The chain combines TRBV4-3 with TRBJ1-4; TRBD1 agrees at 8 bases. This CDR3 region has 18 residues. The ends lost 3 bases at V and 4 bases at J; junction bases unmatched: 13. Germline lookup yields CDR1 LGHNA and CDR2 YSLEER.

This chain links TRBV7-8 with TRBJ1-4; 10 nucleotides align to TRBD1. The CDR3 contains 16 residues. The ends lost 4 bases at V and 7 bases at J; junction bases unmatched: 9. Germline values: CDR1 SGHVS, CDR2 FQNEAQ. CDR3 sequence: CASSSTAGTGAEKLFF. DNA for the CDR3: TGTGCCAGCAGCTCCACGGCCGGGACAGGGGCTGAAAAACTGTTTTTT.